The entry below gives a single T cell receptor (beta chain) sequence along with its context. The antigen remains unidentified. Researchers took RNA transcripts and amplified the TCR beta CDR3 regions from them. An initial round of RT-PCR targeting the TCR CDR3 relied on the HTBI primer set. MiXCR was run by TCRdb on the multiplex PCR reads, yielding one entry per CDR3 protein. The table lists about 840,000 distinct CDR3 sequences, approximately 40% of them singletons. The CDR3 has 18 amino acids. V shed 2 bases and J 5 bases; nucleotides not matched to a gene: 10. The germline gives CDR1 SGHDN, CDR2 FVKESK. Diagnoses were made from clinical symptoms, serum measures (thyroxine and TRAb), thyroid ultrasound and orbital computed tomography. The data belong to a study of T cells in Graves' hyperthyroidism and ophthalmopathy. Across the study: At the time of initial diagnosis and before any treatment, peripheral blood was collected.

Study-level results: Ophthalmopathy onset followed model prediction by a median about six months. Peripheral blood also featured most of the thyroid clonotypes expanded above 0.001.

The sequence derives from a man in his late teens or twenties with Graves' hyperthyroidism. This sequence joins TRBV14 and TRBJ2-5; 14 bases are a match to TRBD2. The specimen was blood. The CDR3 here is CASSQWTSGGILMETQYF. CDR3 coding DNA: TGTGCCAGCAGCCAATGGACTAGCGGGGGGATATTAATGGAGACCCAGTACTTC.